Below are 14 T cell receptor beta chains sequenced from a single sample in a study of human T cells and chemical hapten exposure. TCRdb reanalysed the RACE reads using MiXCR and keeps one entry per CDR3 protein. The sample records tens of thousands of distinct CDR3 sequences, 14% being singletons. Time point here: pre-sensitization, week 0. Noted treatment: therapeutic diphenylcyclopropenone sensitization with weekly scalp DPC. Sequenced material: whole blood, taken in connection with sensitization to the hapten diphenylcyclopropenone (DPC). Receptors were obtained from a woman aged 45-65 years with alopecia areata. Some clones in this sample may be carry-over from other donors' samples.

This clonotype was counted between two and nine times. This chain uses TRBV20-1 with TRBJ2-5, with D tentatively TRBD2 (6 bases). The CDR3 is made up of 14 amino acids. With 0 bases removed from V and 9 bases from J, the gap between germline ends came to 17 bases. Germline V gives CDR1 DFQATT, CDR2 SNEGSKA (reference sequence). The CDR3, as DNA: TGCAGTGCTAGAGATCGGAGGGCCGGGGGAGCCCAGTACTTC. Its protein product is CSARDRRAGGAQYF.

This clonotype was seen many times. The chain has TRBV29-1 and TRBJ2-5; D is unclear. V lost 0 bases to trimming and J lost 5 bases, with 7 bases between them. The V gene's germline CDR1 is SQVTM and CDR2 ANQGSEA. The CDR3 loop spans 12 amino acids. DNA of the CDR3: TGCAGCGTTGAAGAGATGGAGGAGACCCAGTACTTC. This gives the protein CSVEEMEETQYF.

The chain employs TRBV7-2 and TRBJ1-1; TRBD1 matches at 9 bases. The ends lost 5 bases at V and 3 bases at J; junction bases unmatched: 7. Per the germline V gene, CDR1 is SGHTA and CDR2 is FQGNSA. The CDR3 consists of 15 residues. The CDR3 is CASSLQWTGDTEAFF. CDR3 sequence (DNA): TGTGCCAGCAGCCTCCAATGGACAGGGGACACTGAAGCTTTCTTT.

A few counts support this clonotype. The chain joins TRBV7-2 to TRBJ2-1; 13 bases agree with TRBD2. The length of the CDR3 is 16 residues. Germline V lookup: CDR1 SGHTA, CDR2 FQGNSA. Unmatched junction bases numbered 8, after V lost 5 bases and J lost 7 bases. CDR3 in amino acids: CASSPRTSGRQNEQFF. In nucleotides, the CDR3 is TGTGCCAGCAGCCCCAGGACTAGCGGGAGACAAAATGAGCAGTTCTTC.

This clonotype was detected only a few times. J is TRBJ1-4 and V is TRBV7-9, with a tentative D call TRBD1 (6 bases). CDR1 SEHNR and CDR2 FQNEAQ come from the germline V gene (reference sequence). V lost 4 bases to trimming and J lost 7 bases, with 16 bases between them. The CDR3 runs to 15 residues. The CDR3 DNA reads TGTGCCAGCAGCTCTAGCGCCGGGGGCGGTGAAAAACTGTTTTTT. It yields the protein CASSSSAGGGEKLFF.

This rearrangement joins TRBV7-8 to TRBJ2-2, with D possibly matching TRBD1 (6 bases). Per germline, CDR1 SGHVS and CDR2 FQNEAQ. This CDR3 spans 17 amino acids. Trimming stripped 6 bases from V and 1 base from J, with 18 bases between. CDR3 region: CASRVRDNTMNTGELFF. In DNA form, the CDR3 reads TGTGCCAGCAGGGTCCGGGACAACACTATGAACACCGGGGAGCTGTTTTTT.

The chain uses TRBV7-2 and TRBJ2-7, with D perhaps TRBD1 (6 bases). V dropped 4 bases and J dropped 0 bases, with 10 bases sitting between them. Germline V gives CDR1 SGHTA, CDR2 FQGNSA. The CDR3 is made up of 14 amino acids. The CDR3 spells CASSSTGNSYEQYF. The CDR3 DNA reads TGTGCCAGCAGCTCGACAGGAAACTCCTACGAGCAGTACTTC.

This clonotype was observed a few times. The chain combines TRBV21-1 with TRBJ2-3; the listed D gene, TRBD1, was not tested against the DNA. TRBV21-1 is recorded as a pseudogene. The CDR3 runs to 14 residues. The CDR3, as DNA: TGTGCCATCTACGTGAGTCAGGGCATGGATACGCAGTATTTT. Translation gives CAIYVSQGMDTQYF.

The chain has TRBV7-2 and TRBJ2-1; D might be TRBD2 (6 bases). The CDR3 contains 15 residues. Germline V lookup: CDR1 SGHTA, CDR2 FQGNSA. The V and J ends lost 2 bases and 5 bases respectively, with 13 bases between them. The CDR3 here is CASSLSERTNNEQFF. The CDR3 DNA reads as TGTGCCAGCAGCTTATCGGAACGGACTAACAATGAGCAGTTCTTC.

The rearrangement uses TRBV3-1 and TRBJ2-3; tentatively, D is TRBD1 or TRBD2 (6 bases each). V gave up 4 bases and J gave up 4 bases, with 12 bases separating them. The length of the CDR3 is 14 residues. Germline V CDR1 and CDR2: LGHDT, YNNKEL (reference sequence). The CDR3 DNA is TGTGCCAGCAGCCGCCGGGGGCGGCCAGATACGCAGTATTTT. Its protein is CASSRRGRPDTQYF.

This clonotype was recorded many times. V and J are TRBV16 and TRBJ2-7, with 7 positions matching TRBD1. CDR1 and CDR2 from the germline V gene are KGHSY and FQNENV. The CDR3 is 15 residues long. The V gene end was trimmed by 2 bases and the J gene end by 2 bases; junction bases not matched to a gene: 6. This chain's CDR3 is CASSQGATGTYEQYF. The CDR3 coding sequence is TGTGCCAGCAGCCAAGGGGCGACAGGGACCTACGAGCAGTACTTC.

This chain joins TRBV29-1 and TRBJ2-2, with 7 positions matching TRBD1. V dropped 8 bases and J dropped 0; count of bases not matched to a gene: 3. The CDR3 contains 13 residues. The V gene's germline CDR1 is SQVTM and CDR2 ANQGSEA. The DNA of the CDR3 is TGCAGCTCCGGGACAGCGAACACCGGGGAGCTGTTTTTT. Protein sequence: CSSGTANTGELFF.

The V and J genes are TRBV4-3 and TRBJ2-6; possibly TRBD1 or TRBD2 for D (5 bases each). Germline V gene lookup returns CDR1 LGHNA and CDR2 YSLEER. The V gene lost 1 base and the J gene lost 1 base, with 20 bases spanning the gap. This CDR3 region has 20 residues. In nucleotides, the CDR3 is TGCGCCAGCAGCCAAGCCCGTAGTGGGGGTACCTTTTCTGGGGCCAACGTCCTGACTTTC. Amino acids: CASSQARSGGTFSGANVLTF.

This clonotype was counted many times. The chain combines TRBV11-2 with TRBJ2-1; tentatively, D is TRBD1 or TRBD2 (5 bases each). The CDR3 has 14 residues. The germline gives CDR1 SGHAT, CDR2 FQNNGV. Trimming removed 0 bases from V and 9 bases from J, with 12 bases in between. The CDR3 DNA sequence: TGTGCCAGCAGCTTAGAACGTATGAGGGGTGAGCAGTTCTTC. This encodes CASSLERMRGEQFF.